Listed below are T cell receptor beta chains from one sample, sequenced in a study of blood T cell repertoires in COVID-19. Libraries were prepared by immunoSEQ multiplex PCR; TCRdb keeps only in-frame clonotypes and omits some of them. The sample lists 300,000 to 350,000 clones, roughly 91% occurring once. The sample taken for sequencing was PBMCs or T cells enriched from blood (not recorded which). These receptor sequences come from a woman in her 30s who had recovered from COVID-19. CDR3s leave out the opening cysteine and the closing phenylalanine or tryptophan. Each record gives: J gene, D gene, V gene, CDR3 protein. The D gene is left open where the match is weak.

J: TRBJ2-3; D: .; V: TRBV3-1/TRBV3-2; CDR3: ASSQDRGADTQY
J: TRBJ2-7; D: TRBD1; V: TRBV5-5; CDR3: ASRNWDRGRYEQY
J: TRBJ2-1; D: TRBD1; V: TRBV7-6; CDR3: ASSRRTGPSRSYNEQF
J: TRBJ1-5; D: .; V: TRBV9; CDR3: ASSPYGDYNQPQH
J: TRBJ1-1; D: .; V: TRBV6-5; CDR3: ASSYEPGFSTEAF
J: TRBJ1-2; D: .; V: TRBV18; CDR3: ASSPPTGVFSGYT
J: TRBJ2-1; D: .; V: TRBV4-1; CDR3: ASSQDERPSYNEQF
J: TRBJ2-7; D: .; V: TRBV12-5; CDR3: ASGLGSYYEQY
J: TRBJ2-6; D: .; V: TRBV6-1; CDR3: ASSVYRDPTSGANVLT
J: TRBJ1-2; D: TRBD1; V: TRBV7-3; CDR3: ASSPRTGTSDGYT
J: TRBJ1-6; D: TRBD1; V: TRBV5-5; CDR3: ASSLWDRVNSPLH
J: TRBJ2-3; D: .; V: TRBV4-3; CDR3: ASRAHPSTDTQY
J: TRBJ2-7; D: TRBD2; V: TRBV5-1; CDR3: ASSLRAGGNVEQY
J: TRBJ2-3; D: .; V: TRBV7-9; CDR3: ASSLASTDTQY
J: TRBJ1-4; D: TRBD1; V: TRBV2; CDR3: ASRVQGVANEKLF
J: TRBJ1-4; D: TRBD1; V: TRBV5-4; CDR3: ASSSARDRENEKLF
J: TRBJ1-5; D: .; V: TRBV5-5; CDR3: ASSLGPQGNQPQH
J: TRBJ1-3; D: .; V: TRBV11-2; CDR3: ASSLGGGTTNTIY
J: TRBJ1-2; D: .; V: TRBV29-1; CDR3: SGGDPRGDGYT
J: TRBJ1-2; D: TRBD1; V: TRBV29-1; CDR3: SVDVARGLGYGYT
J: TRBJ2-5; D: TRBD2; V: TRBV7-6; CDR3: ASSKLPGGETQY
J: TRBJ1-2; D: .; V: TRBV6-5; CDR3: ASSYGHLHT
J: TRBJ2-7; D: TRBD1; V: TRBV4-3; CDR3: ASSHSGTGDYEQY
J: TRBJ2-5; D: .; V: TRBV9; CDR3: ASSVGTKDSLQETQY
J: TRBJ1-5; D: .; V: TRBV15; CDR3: ATSRDPGSQPQH
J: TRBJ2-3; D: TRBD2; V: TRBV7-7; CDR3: ASSAGLAADGGTQY
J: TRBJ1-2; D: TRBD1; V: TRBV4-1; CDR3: ASRQEAGTGSYENYGYT
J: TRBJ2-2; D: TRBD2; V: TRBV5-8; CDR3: ASSFRLAGEGELF
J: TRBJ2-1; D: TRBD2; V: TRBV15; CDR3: ATSRDASGRYDEQF
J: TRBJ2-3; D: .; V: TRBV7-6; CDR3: ASEADRGRTDTQY
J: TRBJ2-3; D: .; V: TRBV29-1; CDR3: SVARENTDTQY
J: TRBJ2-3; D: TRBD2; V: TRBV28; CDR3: ASSSNPGLAGGLATQY
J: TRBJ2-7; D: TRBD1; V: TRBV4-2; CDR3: ASSQGQGSASYEQY
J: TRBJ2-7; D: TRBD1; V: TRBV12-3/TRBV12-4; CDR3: ASSLGGQSEQY
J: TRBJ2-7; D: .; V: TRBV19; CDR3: ASKQNGWSSYEQY
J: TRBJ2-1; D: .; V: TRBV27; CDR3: ASSLPGGSYNEQF
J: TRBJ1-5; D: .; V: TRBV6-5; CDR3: ASSYDRFNQPQH
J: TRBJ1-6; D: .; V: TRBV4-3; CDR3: ASSQGEASSSYNSPLH
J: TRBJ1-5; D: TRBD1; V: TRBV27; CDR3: ASSSGTGRVDQPQH
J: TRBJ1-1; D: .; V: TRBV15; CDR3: ATSMGDTLNTEAF
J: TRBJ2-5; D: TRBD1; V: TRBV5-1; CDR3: ASSWSGGQETQY
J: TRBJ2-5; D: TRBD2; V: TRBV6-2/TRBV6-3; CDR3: ASSPTSGRPQETQY